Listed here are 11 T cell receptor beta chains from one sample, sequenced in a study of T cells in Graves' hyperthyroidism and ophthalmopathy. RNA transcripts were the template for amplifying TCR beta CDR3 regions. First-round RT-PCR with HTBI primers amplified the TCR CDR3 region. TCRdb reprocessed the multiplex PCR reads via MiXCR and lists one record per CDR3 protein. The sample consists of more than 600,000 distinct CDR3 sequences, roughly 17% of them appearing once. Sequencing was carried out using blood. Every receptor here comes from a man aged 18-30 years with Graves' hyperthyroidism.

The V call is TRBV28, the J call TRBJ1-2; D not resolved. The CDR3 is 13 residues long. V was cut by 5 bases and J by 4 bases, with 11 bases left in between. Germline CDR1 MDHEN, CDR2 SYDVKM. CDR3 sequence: CASSPGILYGYTF. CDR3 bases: TGTGCCAGCAGTCCCGGGATCCTCTATGGCTACACCTTC.

The CDR3 coding sequence is TGCAGCGTTGAGCATGAGCAGTTCTTC. Translating gives CSVEHEQFF. This rearrangement joins TRBV29-1 to TRBJ2-1; D uncertain. V was pared by 3 bases and J by 8 bases, with 2 bases between. The germline V gene encodes CDR1 SQVTM and CDR2 ANQGSEA. CDR3 size: 9 residues.

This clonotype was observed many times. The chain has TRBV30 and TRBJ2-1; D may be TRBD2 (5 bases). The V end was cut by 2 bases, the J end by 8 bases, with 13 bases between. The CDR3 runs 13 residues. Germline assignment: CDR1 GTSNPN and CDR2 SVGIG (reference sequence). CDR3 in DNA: TGTGCCTGGAGTCGGGGTCCTGGCGATGAGCAGTTCTTC. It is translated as CAWSRGPGDEQFF.

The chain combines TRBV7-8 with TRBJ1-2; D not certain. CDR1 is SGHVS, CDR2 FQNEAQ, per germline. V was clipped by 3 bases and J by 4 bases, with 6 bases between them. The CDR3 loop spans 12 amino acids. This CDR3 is CASSFEVYGYTF. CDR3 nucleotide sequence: TGTGCCAGCAGCTTTGAGGTCTATGGCTACACCTTC.

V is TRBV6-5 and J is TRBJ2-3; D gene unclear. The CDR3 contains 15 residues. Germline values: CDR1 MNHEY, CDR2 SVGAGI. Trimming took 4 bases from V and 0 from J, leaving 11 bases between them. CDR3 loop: CASSSWTTSTDTQYF. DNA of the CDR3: TGTGCCAGCAGTTCCTGGACGACCAGCACAGATACGCAGTATTTT.

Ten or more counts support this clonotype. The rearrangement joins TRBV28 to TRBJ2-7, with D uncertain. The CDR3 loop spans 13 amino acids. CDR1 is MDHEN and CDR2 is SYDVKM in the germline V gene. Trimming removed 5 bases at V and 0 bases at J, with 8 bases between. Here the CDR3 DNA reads TGTGCCAGCAGTCCTCTTGACTCCTACGAGCAGTACTTC. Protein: CASSPLDSYEQYF.

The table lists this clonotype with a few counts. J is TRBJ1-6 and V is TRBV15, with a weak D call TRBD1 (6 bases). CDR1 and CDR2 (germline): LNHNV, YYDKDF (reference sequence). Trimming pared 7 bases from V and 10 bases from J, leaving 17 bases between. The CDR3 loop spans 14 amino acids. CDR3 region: CATKTGLWGSPLHF. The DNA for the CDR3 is TGTGCCACCAAAACAGGGTTGTGGGGGTCACCCCTCCACTTT. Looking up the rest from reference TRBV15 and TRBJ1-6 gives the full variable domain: DAMVIQNPRYQVTQFGKPVTLSCSQTLNHNVMYWYQQKSSQAPKLLFHYYDKDFNNEADTPDNFQSRRPNTSFCFLDIRSPGLGDTAMYLCATKTGLWGSPLHFGNGTRLTVT.

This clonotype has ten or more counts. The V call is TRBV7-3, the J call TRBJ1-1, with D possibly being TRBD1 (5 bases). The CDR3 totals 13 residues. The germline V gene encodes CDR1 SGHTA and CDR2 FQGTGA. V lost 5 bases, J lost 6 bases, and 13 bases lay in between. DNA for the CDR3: TGTGCCAGCAGCCACGGGAGGGGCTCTGAAGCTTTCTTT. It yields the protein CASSHGRGSEAFF.

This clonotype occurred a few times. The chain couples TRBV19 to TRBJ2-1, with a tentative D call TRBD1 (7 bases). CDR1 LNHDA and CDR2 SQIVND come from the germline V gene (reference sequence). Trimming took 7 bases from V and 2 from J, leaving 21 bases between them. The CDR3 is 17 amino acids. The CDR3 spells CASTSGGTEEAYNEQFF. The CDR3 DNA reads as TGTGCCAGTACCTCTGGAGGGACAGAGGAAGCCTACAATGAGCAGTTCTTC.

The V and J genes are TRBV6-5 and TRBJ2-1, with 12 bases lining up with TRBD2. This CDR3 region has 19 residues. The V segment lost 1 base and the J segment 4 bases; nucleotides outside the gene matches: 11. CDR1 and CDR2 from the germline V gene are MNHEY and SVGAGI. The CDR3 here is CASSYLHSTSGSSYNEQFF. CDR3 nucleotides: TGTGCCAGCAGTTACTTACACTCGACTAGCGGGAGCTCGTACAATGAGCAGTTCTTC.

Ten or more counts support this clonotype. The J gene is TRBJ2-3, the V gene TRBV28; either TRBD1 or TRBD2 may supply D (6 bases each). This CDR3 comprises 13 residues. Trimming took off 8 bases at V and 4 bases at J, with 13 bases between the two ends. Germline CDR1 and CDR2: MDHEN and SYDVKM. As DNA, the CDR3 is TGTGCCAGCCAAGGGGGGAACGCAGATACGCAGTATTTT. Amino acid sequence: CASQGGNADTQYF.